The 20 T cell receptor beta chains given below trace back to one sample, sequenced in a study of OX40 agonist ivuxolimab in advanced cancers. Clones were read by immunoSEQ multiplex PCR, and TCRdb kept only the in-frame ones, dropping some. The sample has fewer than 60,000 clones; 75% to 85% are singletons. Sequenced here: CD4+ or CD8+ T cells sorted from blood, sampled in a trial of the OX40 agonist ivuxolimab. The source of these receptors is an adult with an advanced solid tumor such as melanoma, head and neck, liver or kidney cancer.

The chain uses TRBV10-1 and TRBJ2-5; D is possibly TRBD2 (5 bases). The CDR3 contains 14 residues. V lost 6 bases and J 5 bases, leaving 16 bases between the germline ends. Germline CDR1 is WNHNN and CDR2 is SYGVQD (reference sequence). The CDR3 nucleotides read TGCGCCAGCAGCAAAGCGGCCAGCGTGGAGACCCAGTACTTC. It is translated as CASSKAASVETQYF.

This clone was counted a few times. The chain has TRBV28 and TRBJ2-1; TRBD1 matches at 7 bases. The V gene's germline CDR1 is MDHEN and CDR2 SYDVKM. V shed 3 bases and J 7 bases; nucleotides not matched to a gene: 6. The length of the CDR3 is 14 residues. The CDR3 DNA follows: TGTGCCAGCAGTTTTCTAACAGGGGCGAATGAGCAGTTCTTC. Translated: CASSFLTGANEQFF.

The chain couples TRBV14 to TRBJ2-3, with D maybe TRBD2 (6 bases). Germline V gene lookup returns CDR1 SGHDN and CDR2 FVKESK. The CDR3 extends over 13 amino acids. Trimming removed 0 bases from V and 11 bases from J, with 12 bases in between. This CDR3 is CASSQEGGMGQYF. The CDR3 nucleotides read TGTGCCAGCAGCCAAGAAGGAGGGATGGGGCAGTATTTT.

The chain is built from TRBV9 and TRBJ1-1; the match to TRBD1 covers 9 bases. The V and J ends lost 2 bases and 6 bases, in that order; junction bases with no gene match: 5. CDR1 SGDLS and CDR2 YYNGEE come from the germline V gene. The CDR3 loop spans 14 amino acids. The CDR3 protein is CASSVGQGRSEAFF. The DNA for the CDR3 is TGTGCCAGCAGCGTCGGACAGGGGAGGTCTGAAGCTTTCTTT. Drawing the rest from reference TRBV9 and TRBJ1-1, the complete variable domain is DSGVTQTPKHLITATGQRVTLRCSPRSGDLSVYWYQQSLDQGLQFLIQYYNGEERAKGNILERFSAQQFPDLHSELNLSSLELGDSALYFCASSVGQGRSEAFFGQGTRLTVV.

This clone was detected only once. CDR3 nucleotides: TGTGCCATCAGTGAGGACACCTCCTACGAGCAGTACTTC. It yields the protein CAISEDTSYEQYF. The V call is TRBV10-3, the J call TRBJ2-7; D gene ambiguous. V lost 2 bases and J 0 bases, leaving 5 bases between the germline ends. Germline values: CDR1 ENHRY, CDR2 SYGVKD. This CDR3 region has 13 residues.

The chain is built from TRBV18 and TRBJ2-5; tentative D call: TRBD1 (6 bases). Germline V lookup: CDR1 KGHSH, CDR2 LQKENI. V was shortened by 6 bases and J by 5 bases, with 19 bases between the two germline ends. This CDR3 region has 15 residues. This CDR3 reads CASSEQGLPGETQYF. As DNA, the CDR3 is TGTGCCAGCTCCGAACAGGGCCTACCCGGGGAGACCCAGTACTTC.

The CDR3 DNA reads TGTGCCAGCAGCTCCGGTTACTCTGGAAACACCATATATTTT. Its protein is CASSSGYSGNTIYF. The V and J genes are TRBV7-2 and TRBJ1-3; no clear D gene. This CDR3 comprises 14 residues. Germline V CDR1 and CDR2: SGHTA, FQGNSA. Deletions cut 4 bases from V and 0 bases from J, with 7 bases between.

This clone was picked up a small number of times. The V and J genes are TRBV14 and TRBJ2-2; D gene ambiguous. The germline V gene encodes CDR1 SGHDN and CDR2 FVKESK. V shed 2 bases and J shed 1 base, with 2 bases lying between them. This CDR3 has 13 residues. This CDR3 is CASSQRNTGELFF. The CDR3 DNA follows: TGTGCCAGCAGCCAAAGGAACACCGGGGAGCTGTTTTTT.

This clone was recorded once. The chain carries TRBV10-3 and TRBJ1-1; unclear D gene. The CDR3 is 14 residues long. Trimming shortened V by 0 bases and J by 1 base, and 6 bases separated the two germline ends. CDR1 is ENHRY, CDR2 SYGVKD, per germline. The CDR3 loop reads CAISESEENTEAFF. The CDR3 DNA reads TGTGCCATCAGTGAGTCCGAGGAGAACACTGAAGCTTTCTTT.

This chain links TRBV19 with TRBJ1-2; D might be TRBD1 (5 bases). V lost 9 bases, J lost 4 bases, and 15 bases lay in between. This CDR3 comprises 13 residues. The V gene's germline CDR1 is LNHDA and CDR2 SQIVND (reference sequence). In DNA, the CDR3 is TGTGCCAGCCAGTCCGGGGGACCCTATGGCTACACCTTC. Encoded protein: CASQSGGPYGYTF.

In this sample, this clone turned up once. The rearrangement uses TRBV11-3 and TRBJ2-3; 10 positions agree with TRBD2. V was clipped by 4 bases and J by 4 bases; unmatched bases: 17. The germline gives CDR1 SGHNT, CDR2 YENEEA. The length of the CDR3 is 19 residues. The CDR3: CASSSRAERGGQVADTQYF. CDR3 DNA sequence: TGTGCCAGCAGCTCACGCGCGGAGCGGGGGGGCCAGGTGGCAGATACGCAGTATTTT. The complete variable domain, with remaining parts taken from reference TRBV11-3 and TRBJ2-3, reads EAGVVQSPRYKIIEKKQPVAFWCNPISGHNTLYWYLQNLGQGPELLIRYENEEAVDDSQLPKDRFSAERLKGVDSTLKIQPAELGDSAVYLCASSSRAERGGQVADTQYFGPGTRLTVL.

The chain recombines TRBV6-1 with TRBJ2-5; 11 bases fit TRBD2. Germline values: CDR1 MNHNS, CDR2 SASEGT. V trimming: 5 bases; J trimming: 3 bases; junction bases outside the gene matches: 5. The CDR3 totals 15 residues. The CDR3 loop reads CASSISGGEEETQYF. The CDR3 nucleotides are TGTGCCAGCAGTATTAGCGGGGGGGAAGAAGAGACCCAGTACTTC.

This chain connects TRBV2 to TRBJ2-2; no reliable D call. From germline, CDR1 is SNHLY and CDR2 FYNNEI. Trimming cost V 4 bases and J 2 bases, with 5 bases left between them. The CDR3 runs 13 residues. Here the CDR3 reads CASSVINTGELFF. Written as DNA, the CDR3 is TGTGCCAGCAGTGTAATTAACACCGGGGAGCTGTTTTTT.

The J gene is TRBJ1-6, the V gene TRBV11-2, with D perhaps TRBD1 (6 bases). CDR3 size: 16 residues. The ends were cut back, 0 bases at V and 9 bases at J, with 15 bases in the middle. Looked up from germline, CDR1 is SGHAT and CDR2 is FQNNGV. As DNA, the CDR3 is TGTGCCAGCAGCTTAGATACTGCCCAGGGGATTTCACCCCTCCACTTT. Protein: CASSLDTAQGISPLHF.

This clone has a handful of counts. This chain uses TRBV28 with TRBJ2-5, with TRBD2 as a possible D gene (5 bases). The germline V gene has CDR1 MDHEN and CDR2 SYDVKM. The V gene lost 2 bases and the J gene lost 5 bases, with 12 bases spanning the gap. The CDR3 contains 14 residues. The CDR3 region has the DNA TGTGCCAGCAGTTTAGGCACGGGAATGGAGACCCAGTACTTC. It specifies CASSLGTGMETQYF.

The chain carries TRBV5-1 and TRBJ1-3; TRBD1 might be the D (5 bases). This CDR3 region has 15 residues. The V end lost 3 bases, the J end lost 3 bases, and 13 bases lay between the germline ends. Germline loops: CDR1 SGHRS, CDR2 YFSETQ. CDR3 bases: TGCGCCAGCAGCTCGGGACCGGGCGGTGGAAACACCATATATTTT. Translated: CASSSGPGGGNTIYF.

The chain employs TRBV6-1 and TRBJ2-2, with D possibly TRBD1 on 6 matching bases. CDR1 and CDR2 (germline): MNHNS, SASEGT. CDR3 length: 15 amino acids. V was trimmed by 6 bases and J by 4 bases, leaving 15 bases between them. The CDR3, as DNA: TGTGCCAGCAGCCCTCGGGACACTAGCACCGGGGAGCTGTTTTTT. This codes for CASSPRDTSTGELFF.

CDR3 bases: TGCGCCAGCAGGGGACTAGCGGGGTCCCGCGAGCAGTACTTC. This codes for CASRGLAGSREQYF. The rearrangement links TRBV5-1 to TRBJ2-7, with 13 bases fitting TRBD2. The germline V gene has CDR1 SGHRS and CDR2 YFSETQ. The CDR3 runs to 14 residues. The V and J ends lost 5 bases and 6 bases, in that order; junction bases with no gene match: 5.

The rearrangement uses TRBV5-1 and TRBJ2-1; perhaps D is TRBD1 or TRBD2 (6 bases each). Trimming removed 5 bases at V and 7 bases at J, with 16 bases between. Germline V gene data show CDR1 as SGHRS and CDR2 as YFSETQ. The CDR3 length is 14 residues. The CDR3 is CASREGGGPNEQFF. CDR3 nucleotides: TGCGCCAGCAGGGAGGGTGGGGGGCCGAATGAGCAGTTCTTC.

The J gene is TRBJ1-1, the V gene TRBV4-2; D is unresolved. Germline lookup yields CDR1 LGHNA and CDR2 YNFKEQ. The CDR3 covers 15 residues. V lost 0 bases and J lost 11, with 19 bases in between. CDR3 in DNA: TGTGCCAGCAGCCAAGATCGTTCCGTCGTTGGGGTCGCTTTCTTT. Amino acids: CASSQDRSVVGVAFF.